Listed below are T cell receptor beta chains from one sample, sequenced in a study of CD8 T cells in ankylosing spondylitis. Via MiXCR, TCRdb re-called the 5' RACE reads, giving one row per CDR3 protein. This table holds approximately 500,000 distinct CDR3 sequences, about 13% found once. Specimen: blood, either unsorted or a sorted T cell fraction (not recorded which). The origin of the receptors is a male donor with ankylosing spondylitis. Each CDR3 is given with its conserved first and last residue. The order of the fields is clone size, D gene, V gene, J gene, CDR3 DNA, CDR3 protein. The D gene is left open where the match is weak. Expanded clones are given a class, and other clones once, few, many or no size at all.

>-|-|TRBV6-2/TRBV6-3|TRBJ2-5
TGTGCCAGCAGTGGGCCTGGGGGATCCCAAGAGACCCAGTACTTC
CASSGPGGSQETQYF
>-|-|TRBV10-3|TRBJ1-4
TGTGCCACCTCCGGGACGCTCAATGAAAAACTGTTTTTT
CATSGTLNEKLFF
>-|-|TRBV20-1|TRBJ2-1
TGCAGTGCTAGAGACAGGGTGGCCTACAATGAGCAGTTCTTC
CSARDRVAYNEQFF
>many|TRBD2|TRBV20-1|TRBJ2-3
TGCAGTGCTAGAGATTTTCGGACTAGAGGCACGGGAGGACGTCCAGATACGCAGTATTTT
CSARDFRTRGTGGRPDTQYF
>many|-|TRBV6-1|TRBJ2-5
TGTGCCAGCAGTGCCGACGCTTGGGGAGAGACCCAGTACTTC
CASSADAWGETQYF
>-|-|TRBV11-2|TRBJ1-1
TGTGCCAGCAGCTTCCTAGACACGAGCACTGAAGCTTTCTTT
CASSFLDTSTEAFF
>-|-|TRBV7-2|TRBJ2-1
TGTGCCAGCAGCTTAGTTGATCTGGCTGAGCAGTTCTTC
CASSLVDLAEQFF
>-|-|TRBV29-1|TRBJ1-1
TGCAGCGTTTGGATGGGGGGGCGTATTGAAGCTTTCTTT
CSVWMGGRIEAFF
>few|-|TRBV24-1|TRBJ2-3
TGTGCCACCAGTGATTCTGGCAAGCCTAGCACAGATACGCAGTATTTT
CATSDSGKPSTDTQYF
>few|-|TRBV19|TRBJ2-1
TGTGCCAGTAGTATGATTGCGTCGGTGATCTGGAATGAGCAGTTCTTC
CASSMIASVIWNEQFF
>few|TRBD2|TRBV11-2|TRBJ2-2
TGTGCCAGCAGCCGAAGACTAGCGGGAGAGTTCGCGAACACCGGGGAGCTGTTTTTT
CASSRRLAGEFANTGELFF
>-|TRBD2|TRBV20-1|TRBJ2-1
TGCAGTGCTTCGGGACTAGCGTACAATGAGCAGTTCTTC
CSASGLAYNEQFF
>few|-|TRBV5-1|TRBJ2-7
TGCGCCAGCAGCCATGGCGGAGACTACGAGCAGTACTTC
CASSHGGDYEQYF
>-|-|TRBV14|TRBJ2-3
TGTGCCAGCAGCCAAGTTCGAAGAGGGGTAGTGGCAGATACGCAGTATTTT
CASSQVRRGVVADTQYF
>few|TRBD1|TRBV12-3/TRBV12-4|TRBJ2-3
TGTGCCAGCAGTTTGTTCCTGACAGGGTCCATCGATACGCAGTATTTT
CASSLFLTGSIDTQYF
>-|-|TRBV27|TRBJ1-6
TGTGCCAGCCATCGTCAGGGGTCGCCCCTCCACTTT
CASHRQGSPLHF
>few|-|TRBV12-3/TRBV12-4|TRBJ1-5
TGTGCCAGCAGTTTTGGCACGCCAGTAGGGCCCCAGCATTTT
CASSFGTPVGPQHF